These 28 T cell receptor beta chains were all obtained from the same sample, sequenced in a study of read filtering for tumor transcriptome and immune sequencing. From approximately 430 ng of RNA, a library with molecular barcoded alpha/delta and beta/gamma adaptors was made. One entry per CDR3 protein results from TCRdb running MiXCR on the reads. The table records about 62,000 distinct CDR3 sequences, approximately 19% of them present only once. Sequences were obtained from a population of CD138-negative cells sorted from bone marrow. The receptors originated from a donor over 35 with multiple myeloma.

This chain links TRBV7-3 with TRBJ2-6, with a weak D call TRBD1 (5 bases). The V and J ends lost 2 bases and 0 bases respectively, with 11 bases between them. There are 17 residues in the CDR3. Germline lookup yields CDR1 SGHTA and CDR2 FQGTGA. The CDR3 region has the DNA TGTGCCAGCAGCTTACGGGCGACAGCCTCTGGGGCCAACGTCCTGACTTTC. Translated, it gives CASSLRATASGANVLTF.

To note about this clonotype: The conserved final phenylalanine or tryptophan is absent from the CDR3, which likely points to a read error. The rearrangement joins TRBV5-6 to TRBJ2-2; D possibly corresponds to TRBD1 (5 bases). The CDR3 is made up of 15 amino acids. Between the trimmed V and J ends, which lost 5 bases and 0 bases, there was a span of 11 bases. Germline CDR1 is SGHDT and CDR2 is YYEEEE. The CDR3 spells CASRSTGANTGELFL. CDR3 nucleotide sequence: TGTGCCAGCAGATCAACAGGCGCGAACACCGGGGAGCTGTTTCTT.

In this sample, this clonotype turned up a few times. This could be a read error, since a much larger clone is one nucleotide away. The chain has TRBV7-9 and TRBJ2-2; 8 bases align to TRBD1. The CDR3 totals 15 residues. Germline V gene lookup returns CDR1 SEHNR and CDR2 FQNEAQ (reference sequence). This CDR3 is CASTLDAGGYGEPFF. As DNA, the CDR3 is TGTGCCAGCACCTTGGATGCAGGGGGCTACGGGGAGCCGTTTTTT.

A word on this clonotype: This may be a read error: a much more frequent sequence differs by one nucleotide. The rearrangement joins TRBV18 to TRBJ2-2; D perhaps matches TRBD1 (5 bases). CDR1 and CDR2 (germline): KGHSH, LQKENI. The CDR3 runs to 15 residues. CDR3 sequence reads: CASSPPGLNTEELFF. For the CDR3, the DNA is TGTGCCAGCTCACCACCGGGGCTGAACACCGAGGAGCTGTTTTTT.

This clonotype was detected many times. This chain joins TRBV28 and TRBJ2-3; unclear D gene. V lost 1 base and J 3 bases, leaving 5 bases between the germline ends. CDR3 length: 13 amino acids. Germline V gene data show CDR1 as MDHEN and CDR2 as SYDVKM. CDR3 sequence (DNA): TGTGCCAGCAGTTTATCCAAGACAGATACGCAGTATTTT. Translating it yields CASSLSKTDTQYF.

This clonotype was detected ten times or more. This chain joins TRBV20-1 and TRBJ2-2; a weak D match, TRBD1 (6 bases). The germline V gene has CDR1 DFQATT and CDR2 SNEGSKA (reference sequence). V was cut by 3 bases and J by 7 bases, with 15 bases left in between. CDR3 length: 14 amino acids. Here the CDR3 reads CSASLTGQDGELFF. The CDR3, as DNA: TGCAGTGCTAGTTTGACAGGCCAAGACGGGGAGCTGTTTTTT.

This clonotype appeared a single time. This chain joins TRBV14 and TRBJ1-2; tentative D call: TRBD1 (6 bases). Germline V gene data show CDR1 as SGHDN and CDR2 as FVKESK. CDR3 length equals 15 residues. V dropped 4 bases and J dropped 4 bases, with 16 bases sitting between them. CDR3 DNA: TGTGCCAGCAGCCGAATAGGGGGTGACAGCTATGGCTACACCTTC. Translated, it gives CASSRIGGDSYGYTF.

For this clonotype: A much more abundant neighbour one base away suggests this may be a read error. The V and J genes are TRBV11-1 and TRBJ2-6, with D possibly matching TRBD2 (6 bases). CDR1 is SGHAT and CDR2 is FQDESV in the germline V gene (reference sequence). The V and J ends lost 4 bases and 13 bases respectively, with 8 bases between them. The CDR3 has 11 residues. The CDR3 reads CASSSGRVLTF. The CDR3 DNA follows: TGTGCCAGCAGCTCAGGGAGGGTCCTGACTTTC.

This rearrangement joins TRBV6-2 or TRBV6-3 to TRBJ2-7; 7 bases are a match to TRBD1. V gave up 5 bases and J gave up 4 bases; unmatched junction bases: 11. Germline V lookup: CDR1 MNHEY, CDR2 SVGEGT. The CDR3 consists of 15 residues. The CDR3 protein is CASSPGTADGYEQYF. For the CDR3, the DNA is TGTGCCAGCAGTCCTGGGACAGCCGATGGGTACGAGCAGTACTTC.

Points on this clonotype: The junction differs from germline at one of its ends, possibly a read error. The V gene is TRBV5-1, the J gene TRBJ2-6; D possibly corresponds to TRBD1 (5 bases). This CDR3 has 15 amino acids. Germline loops: CDR1 SGHRS, CDR2 YFSETQ. CDR3 region: CASSLGDSGANVLAF. CDR3 nucleotide sequence: TGCGCCAGCAGCTTGGGCGACTCTGGGGCCAACGTCCTGGCTTTC.

This clonotype was found many times. The chain couples TRBV7-8 to TRBJ1-2, with TRBD1 identical over 9 bases. V trimming: 5 bases; J trimming: 3 bases; junction bases outside the gene matches: 4. The CDR3 totals 14 residues. From germline, CDR1 is SGHVS and CDR2 FQNEAQ. CDR3 DNA: TGTGCCAGCAGCCCCGACAGGGGGGACTATGGCTACACCTTC. The encoded protein is CASSPDRGDYGYTF. The whole variable domain, remainder taken from reference TRBV7-8 and TRBJ1-2, is GAGVSQSPRYKVAKRGQDVALRCDPISGHVSLFWYQQALGQGPEFLTYFQNEAQLDKSGLPSDRFFAERPEGSVSTLKIQRTQQEDSAVYLCASSPDRGDYGYTFGSGTRLTVV.

This clonotype was counted ten times or more. The gene calls are TRBV18 and TRBJ2-5, with D perhaps TRBD1 (6 bases). CDR1 and CDR2 (germline): KGHSH, LQKENI. This CDR3 is 16 amino acids long. Trimming shortened V by 6 bases and J by 2 bases, and 19 bases separated the two germline ends. The CDR3 loop reads CASSLGDTLHQETQYF. The CDR3 bases are TGTGCCAGCTCCCTGGGGGACACATTGCATCAAGAGACCCAGTACTTC.

As to this clonotype: Being one base from a much bigger clone, this may be a read error. This chain joins TRBV20-1 and TRBJ2-1, with TRBD2 identical over 7 bases. This CDR3 region has 16 residues. V shed 5 bases, J shed 5 bases, and the junction held 15 bases outside the gene matches. Per the germline V gene, CDR1 is DFQATT and CDR2 is SNEGSKA (reference sequence). The CDR3 here is CSALAQGGVVHNEQFF. The CDR3 DNA reads as TGCAGTGCTTTAGCCCAGGGAGGGGTGGTACACAATGAGCAGTTCTTC.

Points on this clonotype: A read error is possible here, since a much larger clone lies one base away. V is TRBV7-6 and J is TRBJ1-1, with 9 bases lining up with TRBD1. Germline V lookup: CDR1 SGHVS, CDR2 FNYEAQ. The J segment lost 6 bases and the V segment lost 6 bases, leaving 5 bases of the junction unmatched. This CDR3 has 13 amino acids. CDR3 sequence reads: CASSYDRGAEAFF. The CDR3 region has the DNA TGTGCCAGCAGTTATGACAGGGGGGCTGAAGCTTTCTTT.

This clonotype was observed many times. This chain uses TRBV28 with TRBJ1-1; possibly TRBD1 for D (5 bases). CDR1 MDHEN and CDR2 SYDVKM come from the germline V gene. The CDR3 is 15 amino acids. V was clipped by 5 bases and J by 0 bases, with 13 bases between them. CDR3 amino acids: CASSKTGQVNTEAFF. The CDR3 DNA reads TGTGCCAGCAGTAAAACGGGGCAGGTGAACACTGAAGCTTTCTTT.

About this clonotype: The CDR3 ends on some other residue instead of the conserved phenylalanine or tryptophan, so this is likely a read error. The V call is TRBV29-1, the J call TRBJ2-5, with 12 bases fitting TRBD2. Germline V lookup: CDR1 SQVTM, CDR2 ANQGSEA. The CDR3 has 14 residues. Unmatched junction bases numbered 7, after V lost 7 bases and J lost 4 bases. The CDR3 nucleotides are TGCAGCGCCAGGCTAGCGGGAGGGCTAGAGACCCAGTACCTC. It codes for CSARLAGGLETQYL.

Ten or more counts support this clonotype. The chain links TRBV27 to TRBJ1-6; 12 nucleotides line up with TRBD1. V gave up 1 base and J gave up 7 bases; unmatched junction bases: 2. Germline V gives CDR1 MNHEY, CDR2 SMNVEV (reference sequence). The CDR3 is 16 residues long. This chain's CDR3 is CASSLYGTGGNSPLHF. CDR3 coding DNA: TGTGCCAGCAGTTTATATGGGACAGGGGGCAATTCACCCCTCCACTTT.

This clonotype has at least ten counts. The J gene is TRBJ2-2, the V gene TRBV12-3 or TRBV12-4; 9 nucleotides match TRBD1. After removal of 6 bases from V and 7 bases from J, the junction contained 12 bases not matched to a gene. CDR3 length equals 16 residues. The CDR3 coding sequence is TGTGCCAGCAGATCGCCGGGACAGGGTGGTATCGGGGAGCTGTTTTTT. Translation gives CASRSPGQGGIGELFF.

In this sample, this clonotype turned up many times. The junction shows a germline mismatch at one end, possibly a read error. The V call is TRBV6-5, the J call TRBJ2-1, with no clear D. Germline CDR1 reads MNHEY; CDR2 reads SVGAGI. CDR3 length: 13 residues. The CDR3 loop reads CASSYSKNNEQSF. The CDR3 region has the DNA TGTGCCAGCAGTTACTCGAAGAACAATGAGCAGTCCTTC.

This clonotype was seen many times. The chain recombines TRBV11-2 with TRBJ2-6; D gene ambiguous. CDR1 is SGHAT and CDR2 is FQNNGV in the germline V gene. Trimming shortened V by 6 bases and J by 2 bases, and 11 bases separated the two germline ends. The CDR3 extends over 15 amino acids. CDR3 loop: CASRAWPAGANVLTF. CDR3 sequence (DNA): TGTGCCAGCAGAGCTTGGCCAGCTGGGGCCAACGTCCTGACTTTC.

This clonotype has ten or more counts. The chain combines TRBV7-2 with TRBJ2-5; D possibly corresponds to TRBD1 (5 bases). V lost 3 bases and J 1 base, leaving 12 bases between the germline ends. This CDR3 has 15 residues. Germline V gene data show CDR1 as SGHTA and CDR2 as FQGNSA. CDR3 sequence: CASSFETTVQETQYF. CDR3 DNA sequence: TGTGCCAGCAGCTTCGAAACGACAGTCCAAGAGACCCAGTACTTC.

This clonotype has a handful of counts. The J gene is TRBJ2-3, the V gene TRBV6-5; D ambiguous. V lost 2 bases and J lost 6, with 9 bases in between. The germline V gene encodes CDR1 MNHEY and CDR2 SVGAGI. The CDR3 has 13 amino acids. CDR3 protein: CASSYGFRDTQYF. DNA for the CDR3: TGTGCCAGCAGTTACGGGTTTAGGGATACGCAGTATTTT.

The chain couples TRBV5-4 to TRBJ2-1, with 8 nucleotides matching TRBD2. The V segment lost 5 bases and the J segment 4 bases; nucleotides outside the gene matches: 8. From germline, CDR1 is SGHNT and CDR2 YYREEE (reference sequence). CDR3 length: 15 residues. The CDR3 sequence: CASRQTGGRYNEQFF. The CDR3 DNA follows: TGTGCCAGCAGGCAAACGGGAGGGCGGTACAATGAGCAGTTCTTC.

Of note for this clonotype: A read error may explain this, as a much larger clone is one base away. V and J are TRBV2 and TRBJ1-4; weak D call: TRBD1 (6 bases). Trimming left V 10 bases short and J 0 bases short, with 12 bases between. The CDR3 totals 14 residues. The germline V gene has CDR1 SNHLY and CDR2 FYNNEI. The CDR3 DNA sequence: TGTGCCAACGGAGGGGGGGCAACTAATGAAAAACTGTTTTTT. This codes for CANGGGATNEKLFF.

The sample holds many counts of this clonotype. The chain uses TRBV29-1 and TRBJ1-1, with TRBD1 matching over 9 bases. CDR3 length: 13 amino acids. V was pared by 7 bases and J by 5 bases, with 8 bases of the junction left unmatched. Germline V gene lookup returns CDR1 SQVTM and CDR2 ANQGSEA. The DNA for the CDR3 is TGCAGCGCCCGGGACAGGGAGGGGACTGAAGCTTTCTTT. Protein: CSARDREGTEAFF.

Remarks on this clonotype: This sequence may be a read error, since a much larger clone differs from it by one base. CDR3 sequence: CAISLRAGELFF. In DNA form, the CDR3 reads TGTGCCATCAGCTTAAGAGCCGGGGAGCTGTTTTTT. J is TRBJ2-2 and V is TRBV7-6; the D is unclear. The CDR3 spans 12 residues. CDR1 SGHVS and CDR2 FNYEAQ come from the germline V gene.

This clonotype was detected ten times or more. CDR3 in amino acids: CSATRLAGITYNEQFF. As DNA, the CDR3 is TGCAGTGCTACTAGACTAGCGGGGATCACCTACAATGAGCAGTTCTTC. V is TRBV20-1 and J is TRBJ2-1; 11 bases align to TRBD2. The CDR3 has 16 residues. Germline values: CDR1 DFQATT, CDR2 SNEGSKA (reference sequence). Trimming removed 4 bases from V and 2 bases from J; junction bases left unmatched: 7.

This clonotype was detected many times. The V gene is TRBV2, the J gene TRBJ2-5; 8 bases are shared with TRBD1. CDR3 size: 15 residues. V lost 4 bases to trimming and J lost 3 bases; unmatched junction nucleotides: 7. The V gene's germline CDR1 is SNHLY and CDR2 FYNNEI. CDR3 sequence reads: CASSVNRGREETQYF. DNA of the CDR3: TGTGCCAGCAGTGTAAACAGGGGGAGAGAAGAGACCCAGTACTTC.